The 28 T cell receptor beta chains listed next were all sequenced from one sample in a study of blood T cell repertoires in COVID-19. Sequenced by immunoSEQ multiplex PCR; TCRdb stores in-frame clones only, minus some. The sample consists of about 80,000 clones, roughly 88% of them appearing once. Sequenced sample: peripheral blood. All receptors derive from a woman over 75 with acute or convalescent COVID-19.

The chain uses TRBV14 and TRBJ2-1, with D tentatively TRBD2 (7 bases). The CDR3 loop spans 15 amino acids. V lost 4 bases, J lost 7 bases, and 17 bases lay in between. Germline V CDR1 and CDR2: SGHDN, FVKESK. The CDR3 loop reads CASSRGGAPPNEQFF. The CDR3 bases are TGTGCCAGCAGCCGGGGGGGGGCCCCTCCAAATGAGCAGTTCTTC.

The chain combines TRBV19 with TRBJ1-5, with 11 bases that match TRBD1. This CDR3 comprises 16 residues. The germline V gene has CDR1 LNHDA and CDR2 SQIVND (reference sequence). V shed 5 bases and J 3 bases; nucleotides not matched to a gene: 6. For the CDR3, the DNA is TGTGCCAGTAGTTCGCGGGACAGGGGGTACAATCAGCCCCAGCATTTT. Encoded protein: CASSSRDRGYNQPQHF.

DNA for the CDR3: TGTGCCAGTAGGCCCCGTTCGCAGGGATGGGTGAGTAGTGAGCAGTTCTTC. This encodes CASRPRSQGWVSSEQFF. V usage is TRBV19 and J usage is TRBJ2-1; D possibly corresponds to TRBD1 (5 bases). The CDR3 contains 17 residues. In germline, CDR1 is LNHDA, CDR2 SQIVND (reference sequence). Trimming pared 6 bases from V and 9 bases from J, leaving 27 bases between. The complete variable domain, with remaining parts taken from reference TRBV19 and TRBJ2-1, reads DGGITQSPKYLFRKEGQNVTLSCEQNLNHDAMYWYRQDPGQGLRLIYYSQIVNDFQKGDIAEGYSVSREKKESFPLTVTSAQKNPTAFYLCASRPRSQGWVSSEQFFGPGTRLTVL.

This chain connects TRBV13 to TRBJ2-1; D gene unclear. The V end was cut by 3 bases, the J end by 3 bases, with 15 bases between. The CDR3 has 16 amino acids. CDR1 is PRHDT and CDR2 is FYEKMQ in the germline V gene (reference sequence). The CDR3 loop is CASSFSAGYGYNEQFF. The DNA of the CDR3 is TGTGCCAGCAGCTTTAGTGCCGGGTATGGCTACAATGAGCAGTTCTTC.

On this clone: The sample contains more than one DNA sequence encoding this CDR3. The chain has TRBV2 and TRBJ1-2; D is perhaps TRBD1 (5 bases). This CDR3 has 12 residues. Trimming shortened V by 3 bases and J by 7 bases, and 9 bases separated the two germline ends. CDR1 and CDR2 from the germline V gene are SNHLY and FYNNEI. The CDR3 coding sequence is TGTGCCAGCAGTGAGCGGGGGTCTGGCTACACCTTC. Protein: CASSERGSGYTF.

The V and J genes are TRBV19 and TRBJ2-7; unclear D gene. V lost 4 bases and J 3 bases, leaving 13 bases between the germline ends. CDR1 and CDR2 (germline): LNHDA, SQIVND (reference sequence). CDR3 size: 14 residues. This CDR3 is CASSNGQNVYEQYF. The CDR3 nucleotides read TGTGCCAGTAGTAATGGCCAGAATGTCTACGAGCAGTACTTC.

The chain carries TRBV6-1 and TRBJ2-2, with D uncertain. The CDR3 length is 13 residues. Germline V lookup: CDR1 MNHNS, CDR2 SASEGT. The ends were cut back, 2 bases at V and 8 bases at J, with 9 bases in the middle. CDR3 DNA sequence: TGTGCCAGCAGTGAAAACAGACCAGGGGAGCTGTTTTTT. Its translation is CASSENRPGELFF.

This chain joins TRBV30 and TRBJ2-7, with 9 bases matching TRBD1. J lost 1 base, V lost 0 bases, and 4 bases had no gene match. Germline-derived CDR1 and CDR2 are GTSNPN and SVGIG (reference sequence). The CDR3 has 15 amino acids. Here the CDR3 reads CAWSVGTGLSYEQYF. The CDR3, as DNA: TGTGCCTGGAGTGTAGGGACAGGGTTGTCCTACGAGCAGTACTTC.

The chain combines TRBV27 with TRBJ1-2; 9 positions agree with TRBD1. This CDR3 has 14 residues. Germline assignment: CDR1 MNHEY and CDR2 SMNVEV (reference sequence). The ends lost 4 bases at V and 5 bases at J; junction bases unmatched: 5. In DNA, the CDR3 is TGTGCCAGCAGTTACGGGACAGGGTTTTATGGCTACACCTTC. As protein: CASSYGTGFYGYTF.

The chain combines TRBV5-1 with TRBJ2-7; weak D call: TRBD1 (5 bases). Trimming took 5 bases from V and 5 from J, leaving 17 bases between them. CDR3 length: 14 residues. The germline CDR1 and CDR2 sequences are SGHRS and YFSETQ. CDR3 sequence (DNA): TGCGCCAGCAGGCTCTCCATCCAGGGTAACGAGCAGTACTTC. Translating it yields CASRLSIQGNEQYF.

CDR3 sequence reads: CASARGTSGRDTGELFF. In DNA form, the CDR3 reads TGCGCCAGCGCCCGGGGGACTAGCGGGAGAGACACCGGGGAGCTGTTTTTT. This rearrangement joins TRBV5-1 to TRBJ2-2; TRBD2 agrees at 14 bases. The CDR3 sequence is 17 residues long. Germline trimming cut 7 bases from V and 3 bases from J; bases unmatched to any gene: 8. The germline gives CDR1 SGHRS, CDR2 YFSETQ.

The gene calls are TRBV5-1 and TRBJ1-1; D perhaps matches TRBD1 (5 bases). The CDR3 runs to 14 residues. The V gene's germline CDR1 is SGHRS and CDR2 YFSETQ. Deletions cut 4 bases from V and 1 base from J, with 11 bases between. The CDR3 is CASSPGHGNTEAFF. In DNA, the CDR3 is TGCGCCAGCAGCCCCGGACACGGGAACACTGAAGCTTTCTTT.

The chain couples TRBV29-1 to TRBJ1-2, with a tentative D call TRBD1 (5 bases). Germline V gene data show CDR1 as SQVTM and CDR2 as ANQGSEA. The V end lost 3 bases, the J end lost 4 bases, and 12 bases lay between the germline ends. CDR3 length: 13 residues. The CDR3: CSVEEGRFYGYTF. The CDR3 DNA sequence: TGCAGCGTTGAGGAGGGGCGCTTCTATGGCTACACCTTC. The whole variable domain, remainder taken from reference TRBV29-1 and TRBJ1-2, is SAVISQKPSRDICQRGTSLTIQCQVDSQVTMMFWYRQQPGQSLTLIATANQGSEATYESGFVIDKFPISRPNLTFSTLTVSNMSPEDSSIYLCSVEEGRFYGYTFGSGTRLTVV.

The genes are TRBV19 and TRBJ1-2; TRBD1 matches at 8 bases. The J segment lost 8 bases and the V segment lost 4 bases, leaving 9 bases of the junction unmatched. The CDR3 sequence is 14 residues long. The germline CDR1 and CDR2 sequences are LNHDA and SQIVND (reference sequence). The CDR3 DNA reads TGTGCCAGTAGTACTCAAACAGGGGGGAGAGGCTACACCTTC. This sequence encodes CASSTQTGGRGYTF.

The V gene is TRBV5-1, the J gene TRBJ2-7, with 8 bases identical to TRBD1. This CDR3 contains 15 residues. The germline V gene encodes CDR1 SGHRS and CDR2 YFSETQ. V was pared by 0 bases and J by 5 bases, with 7 bases of the junction left unmatched. CDR3 amino acids: CASSLADRERDEQYF. In nucleotides, the CDR3 is TGCGCCAGCAGCTTGGCGGACAGGGAAAGAGACGAGCAGTACTTC.

This chain links TRBV9 with TRBJ2-1; D gene uncertain. Trimming pared 0 bases from V and 8 bases from J, leaving 15 bases between. This CDR3 comprises 15 residues. The V gene's germline CDR1 is SGDLS and CDR2 YYNGEE. CDR3 loop: CASSVAPYYSDEQFF. CDR3 nucleotide sequence: TGTGCCAGCAGCGTAGCCCCGTACTATTCCGATGAGCAGTTCTTC.

This rearrangement joins TRBV10-3 to TRBJ2-3; 9 bases align to TRBD2. CDR3 length: 14 residues. The V gene end was trimmed by 10 bases and the J gene end by 2 bases; junction bases not matched to a gene: 7. Germline lookup yields CDR1 ENHRY and CDR2 SYGVKD. For the CDR3, the DNA is TGTGCCACCCGTGGGACTAGCACCACAGATACGCAGTATTTT. The encoded protein is CATRGTSTTDTQYF.

V usage is TRBV13 and J usage is TRBJ2-1; 10 bases line up with TRBD2. After removal of 3 bases from V and 1 base from J, the junction contained 3 bases not matched to a gene. The CDR3 is made up of 16 amino acids. CDR1 and CDR2 from the germline V gene are PRHDT and FYEKMQ (reference sequence). The chain's CDR3 is CASSFSGRLSYNEQFF. CDR3 DNA sequence: TGTGCCAGCAGCTTTAGCGGGAGGCTATCCTACAATGAGCAGTTCTTC.

This chain links TRBV27 with TRBJ1-5; 10 bases fit TRBD1. Trimming at V came to 6 bases and at J to 7 bases, leaving 3 bases not matched to a gene. The V gene's germline CDR1 is MNHEY and CDR2 SMNVEV (reference sequence). The CDR3 loop spans 13 amino acids. CDR3 in DNA: TGTGCCAGCAGCTTGGACAGGGGGCAGCCCCAGCATTTT. As protein: CASSLDRGQPQHF.

The chain joins TRBV5-6 to TRBJ2-5, with D perhaps matching TRBD2 (6 bases). The germline CDR1 and CDR2 sequences are SGHDT and YYEEEE. The CDR3 totals 15 residues. V was trimmed by 4 bases and J by 3 bases, leaving 16 bases between them. The CDR3 DNA reads TGTGCCAGCAGCACCCTGGGACTGCCAAAAGAGACCCAGTACTTC. Its protein product is CASSTLGLPKETQYF.

The chain combines TRBV10-1 with TRBJ2-5; 8 positions agree with TRBD1. The germline V gene encodes CDR1 WNHNN and CDR2 SYGVQD (reference sequence). J lost 8 bases, V lost 6 bases, and 11 bases had no gene match. This CDR3 has 14 amino acids. Here the CDR3 DNA reads TGCGCCAGCAGCAAATCCGGGACAGGAGGAACCCAGTACTTC. Translated, it gives CASSKSGTGGTQYF.

This chain links TRBV30 with TRBJ2-2, with TRBD2 identical over 10 bases. Trimming at V came to 4 bases and at J to 5 bases, leaving 13 bases not matched to a gene. The CDR3 is 17 residues long. CDR1 is GTSNPN, CDR2 SVGIG, per germline (reference sequence). CDR3 sequence: CAWTSEAGGPRTGELFF. In DNA form, the CDR3 reads TGTGCCTGGACCTCGGAAGCGGGGGGGCCCAGGACCGGGGAGCTGTTTTTT.

V and J are TRBV6-4 and TRBJ2-3; D call uncertain. The CDR3 contains 13 residues. The V and J ends lost 2 bases and 6 bases respectively, with 9 bases between them. Germline V gene sequence: CDR1 MRHNA, CDR2 SNTAGT. CDR3: CASSDDVGDTQYF. The CDR3 DNA reads as TGTGCCAGCAGTGACGATGTCGGTGATACGCAGTATTTT.

The chain links TRBV20-1 to TRBJ2-5; 10 bases are shared with TRBD2. The germline V gene has CDR1 DFQATT and CDR2 SNEGSKA (reference sequence). V was clipped by 3 bases and J by 7 bases; unmatched bases: 8. The CDR3 consists of 14 residues. CDR3 region: CSASPAGGIGTQYF. Here the CDR3 DNA reads TGCAGTGCTAGTCCAGCGGGGGGGATTGGGACCCAGTACTTC.

This clone was observed a single time. This chain links TRBV19 with TRBJ1-4; 9 nucleotides line up with TRBD1. Germline values: CDR1 LNHDA, CDR2 SQIVND (reference sequence). This CDR3 has 15 amino acids. The ends lost 8 bases at V and 0 bases at J; junction bases unmatched: 4. The CDR3 loop reads CASGGQGATNEKLFF. Here the CDR3 DNA reads TGTGCCAGTGGGGGACAGGGAGCAACTAATGAAAAACTGTTTTTT.

This rearrangement joins TRBV3-1 (or the pseudogene TRBV3-2) to TRBJ2-3; D remains ambiguous. The CDR3 is made up of 15 amino acids. V was cut by 0 bases and J by 1 base, with 8 bases left in between. Germline CDR1 and CDR2: LGHDT and YNNKEL (reference sequence). The CDR3 coding sequence is TGTGCCAGCAGCCAAGACCCCCGGGGCACAGATACGCAGTATTTT. It yields the protein CASSQDPRGTDTQYF.

This sequence joins TRBV5-1 and TRBJ1-1; 7 positions agree with TRBD1. The germline gives CDR1 SGHRS, CDR2 YFSETQ. The CDR3 loop spans 14 amino acids. V was pared by 0 bases and J by 5 bases, with 4 bases of the junction left unmatched. This CDR3 is CASSLEGAATEAFF. The CDR3 DNA follows: TGCGCCAGCAGCTTGGAGGGGGCTGCGACTGAAGCTTTCTTT.

This clone was counted a few times. The chain recombines TRBV19 with TRBJ1-5, with TRBD1 matching 10 bases. The germline gives CDR1 LNHDA, CDR2 SQIVND (reference sequence). V shed 6 bases and J 8 bases; nucleotides not matched to a gene: 7. This CDR3 comprises 14 residues. The CDR3: CASRRQGASEPQHF. As DNA, the CDR3 is TGTGCCAGTAGGAGACAGGGGGCTTCAGAGCCCCAGCATTTT.